This entry lists 31 T cell receptor beta chains sequenced from one sample in a study of a mutant IDH1 vaccine in newly diagnosed glioma. Time point described: week 5, during vaccination. Each dose of the vaccine consisted of 300 ug of mutant IDH1 20-mer peptide, with topical imiquimod. Their antigen targets remain unknown. Data came from immunoSEQ multiplex PCR; TCRdb stores just in-frame clones and leaves some out. The sample has tens of thousands of clones; roughly 76% are singletons. This sample comprised PBMCs, obtained from a glioma patient whose treatment included an IDH1 peptide vaccine. The receptors derive from a man aged 50-59 years with glioma.

J is TRBJ1-4 and V is TRBV27; possibly TRBD1 for D (5 bases). CDR1 is MNHEY and CDR2 is SMNVEV in the germline V gene (reference sequence). The CDR3 is made up of 15 amino acids. V was pared by 5 bases and J by 7 bases, with 17 bases between. The CDR3 nucleotides read TGTGCCAGCAGTCCCGACAGCACCCGAGCTGAAAAACTGTTTTTT. This translates into CASSPDSTRAEKLFF.

The chain joins TRBV19 to TRBJ1-1; the D gene is possibly TRBD1 (6 bases). The V and J ends lost 3 bases and 3 bases respectively, with 20 bases between them. Germline values: CDR1 LNHDA, CDR2 SQIVND (reference sequence). The CDR3 is made up of 17 amino acids. CDR3 sequence reads: CASSMGTTRISDTEAFF. The CDR3 DNA sequence: TGTGCCAGTAGTATGGGGACAACGCGAATAAGCGACACTGAAGCTTTCTTT.

The gene calls are TRBV28 and TRBJ2-7, with 7 bases that match TRBD1. V dropped 4 bases and J dropped 8; count of bases not matched to a gene: 5. The CDR3 has 12 amino acids. Germline V gene data show CDR1 as MDHEN and CDR2 as SYDVKM. CDR3 in amino acids: CASSYRDSKQYF. Here the CDR3 DNA reads TGTGCCAGCAGTTACCGGGACAGCAAGCAGTACTTC. The complete variable domain, with remaining parts taken from reference TRBV28 and TRBJ2-7, reads DVKVTQSSRYLVKRTGEKVFLECVQDMDHENMFWYRQDPGLGLRLIYFSYDVKMKEKGDIPEGYSVSREKKERFSLILESASTNQTSMYLCASSYRDSKQYFGPGTRLTVT.

This chain uses TRBV7-5 with TRBJ1-4; the tabulated D call, TRBD1, remains unverified against the DNA. TRBV7-5 is described as a pseudogene. The CDR3 has 15 residues. The CDR3 sequence: CARSRRPGTGRRLFF. The CDR3 DNA sequence: TGTGCCAGAAGCCGACGTCCCGGGACAGGGCGCCGTCTGTTTTTT.

The rearrangement links TRBV19 to TRBJ1-5, with unresolved D. Trimming cost V 1 base and J 5 bases, with 12 bases left between them. Germline CDR1 is LNHDA and CDR2 is SQIVND (reference sequence). CDR3 length equals 15 residues. CDR3 sequence (DNA): TGTGCCAGTAGTATAGGTGGGCAGTACTATCAGCCCCAGCATTTT. As protein: CASSIGGQYYQPQHF.

This clone was observed a single time. This chain links TRBV29-1 with TRBJ2-1, with TRBD2 matching over 7 bases. This CDR3 has 15 residues. V was pared by 3 bases and J by 1 base, with 6 bases of the junction left unmatched. Germline loops: CDR1 SQVTM, CDR2 ANQGSEA. The CDR3 nucleotides are TGCAGCGTTGATGTGCGGGAGAGTTCCTACAATGAGCAGTTCTTC. Amino acid sequence: CSVDVRESSYNEQFF.

This chain joins TRBV7-2 and TRBJ1-2; 7 bases match TRBD1. V shed 5 bases and J 6 bases; nucleotides not matched to a gene: 9. Germline CDR1 reads SGHTA; CDR2 reads FQGNSA. The CDR3 has 14 amino acids. The CDR3 coding sequence is TGTGCCAGCAGCAACCGACAGGGCCCCAATGGCTACACCTTC. Its translation: CASSNRQGPNGYTF.

This chain joins TRBV21-1 and TRBJ1-1; the table calls TRBD1, which could not be checked here. TRBV21-1 is termed a pseudogene. The CDR3 spans 15 residues. This CDR3 reads CASSTDRMGGTEAFF. In DNA, the CDR3 is TGTGCCAGCAGCACCGACAGAATGGGTGGCACTGAAGCTTTCTTT.

The chain combines TRBV6-1 with TRBJ1-5; no reliable D call. Germline V gene sequence: CDR1 MNHNS, CDR2 SASEGT. The CDR3 runs to 10 residues. The germline V and J ends were trimmed by 6 bases and 6 bases, with 3 bases remaining between them. The CDR3 nucleotides are TGTGCCAGCAGGGGTCAGCCCCAGCATTTT. Translation: CASRGQPQHF.

V usage is TRBV29-1 and J usage is TRBJ1-1; TRBD1 agrees at 10 bases. The CDR3 has 15 residues. The V gene end was trimmed by 3 bases and the J gene end by 5 bases; junction bases not matched to a gene: 9. Germline V gene sequence: CDR1 SQVTM, CDR2 ANQGSEA. The CDR3 nucleotides are TGCAGCGTTGAGCCCTTGGGACAGGGGAAAACTGAAGCTTTCTTT. Translating gives CSVEPLGQGKTEAFF. Full variable domain (rest looked up from reference TRBV29-1 and TRBJ1-1): SAVISQKPSRDICQRGTSLTIQCQVDSQVTMMFWYRQQPGQSLTLIATANQGSEATYESGFVIDKFPISRPNLTFSTLTVSNMSPEDSSIYLCSVEPLGQGKTEAFFGQGTRLTVV.

The CDR3 region has the DNA TGTGCCACCCAACGAGGGGGCGGCACTGAAGCTTTCTTT. Encoded protein: CATQRGGGTEAFF. The genes are TRBV18 and TRBJ1-1, with 7 positions matching TRBD1. The CDR3 spans 13 residues. With V trimmed by 10 bases and J by 4 bases, 9 bases remained unmatched. Germline assignment: CDR1 KGHSH and CDR2 LQKENI.

This clone was recorded only once. CDR3 loop: CASSHLADDTGELFF. CDR3 bases: TGTGCCAGCAGCCACCTAGCGGATGACACCGGGGAGCTGTTTTTT. This sequence joins TRBV4-2 and TRBJ2-2; 7 positions agree with TRBD2. Germline V gives CDR1 LGHNA, CDR2 YNFKEQ. The V gene end was trimmed by 3 bases and the J gene end by 3 bases; junction bases not matched to a gene: 4. The CDR3 loop spans 15 amino acids.

The chain combines TRBV2 with TRBJ2-1; 11 bases match TRBD2. Unmatched junction bases numbered 4, after V lost 2 bases and J lost 4 bases. Germline V gene lookup returns CDR1 SNHLY and CDR2 FYNNEI. CDR3 length: 16 residues. The CDR3 spells CASSETLAGGYNEQFF. CDR3 coding DNA: TGTGCCAGCAGTGAAACTCTAGCGGGAGGTTACAATGAGCAGTTCTTC.

The gene calls are TRBV6-5 and TRBJ1-6; D remains ambiguous. The V and J ends lost 3 bases and 0 bases respectively, with 9 bases between them. The germline CDR1 and CDR2 sequences are MNHEY and SVGAGI. The CDR3 is 16 residues long. Here the CDR3 reads CASSYQPFSYNSPLHF. In nucleotides, the CDR3 is TGTGCCAGCAGTTATCAGCCGTTCTCCTATAATTCACCCCTCCACTTT.

This clone was seen just once. The V call is TRBV10-3, the J call TRBJ2-2; 7 bases are a match to TRBD1. This CDR3 spans 16 amino acids. Germline assignment: CDR1 ENHRY and CDR2 SYGVKD. With 10 bases clipped from V and 0 bases from J, the junction kept 11 bases outside the gene matches. CDR3 region: CATQGVPHPNTGELFF. CDR3 nucleotide sequence: TGTGCCACTCAGGGGGTGCCACACCCGAACACCGGGGAGCTGTTTTTT.

V and J are TRBV7-7 and TRBJ2-1, with 7 bases identical to TRBD1. The CDR3 extends over 13 amino acids. Looked up from germline, CDR1 is SSHAT and CDR2 is FNYEAQ (reference sequence). V was clipped by 11 bases and J by 3 bases; unmatched bases: 7. In nucleotides, the CDR3 is TGTGCCCTCGGCGACAGGGACTACAATGAGCAGTTCTTC. This sequence encodes CALGDRDYNEQFF. The variable domain in full, completed from reference TRBV7-7 and TRBJ2-1, reads GAGVSQSPRYKVTKRGQDVTLRCDPISSHATLYWYQQALGQGPEFLTYFNYEAQPDKSGLPSDRFSAERPEGSISTLTIQRTEQRDSAMYRCALGDRDYNEQFFGPGTRLTVL.

The J gene is TRBJ1-5, the V gene TRBV7-9; D is unresolved. The CDR3 loop spans 15 amino acids. The germline gives CDR1 SEHNR, CDR2 FQNEAQ (reference sequence). V was shortened by 5 bases and J by 2 bases, with 13 bases between the two germline ends. The CDR3 bases are TGTGCCAGCAGCCTCGGGAGATTTGGCAATCAGCCCCAGCATTTT. This codes for CASSLGRFGNQPQHF.

CDR3: CASSQDWLGGGSTDTQYF. The DNA of the CDR3 is TGTGCCAGCAGCCAAGATTGGTTGGGCGGAGGTAGCACAGATACGCAGTATTTT. J is TRBJ2-3 and V is TRBV14; possibly TRBD2 for D (5 bases). The CDR3 runs to 18 residues. V was pared by 0 bases and J by 0 bases, with 16 bases between. Germline CDR1 reads SGHDN; CDR2 reads FVKESK.

This rearrangement joins TRBV6-6 to TRBJ2-7; D is perhaps TRBD2 (6 bases). There are 13 residues in the CDR3. Germline V gene lookup returns CDR1 MNHNY and CDR2 SVGAGI (reference sequence). The V end was cut by 6 bases, the J end by 5 bases, with 14 bases between. The CDR3 DNA is TGTGCCAGCAGCCCCCGGGAGATCCACGAGCAGTACTTC. Residues: CASSPREIHEQYF.

The genes are TRBV7-2 and TRBJ1-3; 7 nucleotides agree with TRBD1. V lost 5 bases, J lost 4 bases, and 11 bases stayed unmatched. The germline CDR1 and CDR2 sequences are SGHTA and FQGNSA. The CDR3 is 16 residues long. CDR3 sequence: CASSLLGGAGGNTIYF. In nucleotides, the CDR3 is TGTGCCAGCAGCCTCCTAGGGGGCGCGGGAGGAAACACCATATATTTT. Using reference TRBV7-2 and TRBJ1-3 for the parts outside the CDR3, the full variable domain is GAGVSQSPSNKVTEKGKDVELRCDPISGHTALYWYRQSLGQGLEFLIYFQGNSAPDKSGLPSDRFSAERTGGSVSTLTIQRTQQEDSAVYLCASSLLGGAGGNTIYFGEGSWLTVV.

This sequence joins TRBV6-5 and TRBJ1-1; D gene ambiguous. This CDR3 has 12 residues. Germline CDR1 MNHEY, CDR2 SVGAGI. Deletions cut 11 bases from V and 0 bases from J, with 10 bases between. CDR3 loop: CAAGSVNTEAFF. CDR3 coding DNA: TGTGCCGCGGGGAGCGTGAACACTGAAGCTTTCTTT.

The chain is built from TRBV25-1 and TRBJ2-3, with 14 bases aligning to TRBD2. Trimming removed 7 bases from V and 6 bases from J; junction bases left unmatched: 6. This CDR3 comprises 15 residues. Germline V gene data show CDR1 as MGHDK and CDR2 as SYGVNS. The CDR3 sequence is CASTTTSGGVDTQYF. The CDR3 DNA follows: TGTGCCAGCACTACGACTAGCGGGGGGGTTGATACGCAGTATTTT.

This clone was observed a single time. The chain combines TRBV28 with TRBJ2-1, with 14 bases that match TRBD2. The CDR3 covers 14 residues. Germline trimming cut 8 bases from V and 8 bases from J; bases unmatched to any gene: 5. CDR1 and CDR2 (germline): MDHEN, SYDVKM. CDR3 protein: CASGTSGSVDEQFF. The CDR3 DNA follows: TGTGCCAGCGGGACTAGCGGGAGTGTGGATGAGCAGTTCTTC.

This clone was counted a few times. V usage is TRBV4-1 and J usage is TRBJ1-1, with D hard to call. Germline CDR1 and CDR2: MGHRA and YSYEKL. The CDR3 is 14 residues long. Trimming pared 6 bases from V and 1 base from J, leaving 12 bases between. CDR3 amino acids: CASRAPLKNTEAFF. The CDR3 nucleotides are TGCGCCAGCAGGGCGCCCCTTAAGAACACTGAAGCTTTCTTT.

This chain uses TRBV7-2 with TRBJ1-1, with D perhaps TRBD1 (5 bases). CDR3 length: 12 amino acids. In germline, CDR1 is SGHTA, CDR2 FQGNSA. V dropped 6 bases and J dropped 8 bases, with 13 bases sitting between them. CDR3 in DNA: TGTGCCAGCAGTGGACAAGGCGAGGAAGCTTTCTTT. It translates to CASSGQGEEAFF. Filled out from reference TRBV7-2 and TRBJ1-1, the complete variable domain reads GAGVSQSPSNKVTEKGKDVELRCDPISGHTALYWYRQSLGQGLEFLIYFQGNSAPDKSGLPSDRFSAERTGGSVSTLTIQRTQQEDSAVYLCASSGQGEEAFFGQGTRLTVV.

The V gene is TRBV2, the J gene TRBJ2-1, with D possibly being TRBD1 (5 bases). Germline lookup yields CDR1 SNHLY and CDR2 FYNNEI. V lost 4 bases, J lost 0 bases, and 10 bases lay in between. The CDR3 runs to 15 residues. The CDR3 here is CASSGAGFSYNEQFF. CDR3 nucleotides: TGTGCCAGCAGTGGGGCAGGGTTCTCCTACAATGAGCAGTTCTTC.

The V call is TRBV7-8, the J call TRBJ2-7, with a tentative D call TRBD1 (5 bases). CDR1 and CDR2 (germline): SGHVS, FQNEAQ. V shed 2 bases and J shed 4 bases, with 18 bases lying between them. The CDR3 contains 16 residues. CDR3 sequence (DNA): TGTGCCAGCAGCTTACGAGGACAAATGGGATTTTACGAGCAGTACTTC. This sequence encodes CASSLRGQMGFYEQYF.

The chain employs TRBV7-3 and TRBJ1-1, with D perhaps TRBD1 (6 bases). With 9 bases removed from V and 3 bases from J, the gap between germline ends came to 17 bases. The CDR3 consists of 14 residues. The germline V gene encodes CDR1 SGHTA and CDR2 FQGTGA. This CDR3 is CASASGAEDTEAFF. CDR3 nucleotide sequence: TGTGCCAGTGCTTCGGGGGCGGAGGACACTGAAGCTTTCTTT.

The rearrangement joins TRBV5-1 to TRBJ2-7; D is ambiguous. This CDR3 region has 12 residues. Germline CDR1 is SGHRS and CDR2 is YFSETQ. V lost 0 bases to trimming and J lost 2 bases, with 3 bases between them. CDR3 region: CASSLDAYEQYF. CDR3 DNA: TGCGCCAGCAGCTTGGATGCCTACGAGCAGTACTTC.

This chain joins TRBV6-1 and TRBJ2-7; 7 bases match TRBD2. The CDR3 sequence is 15 residues long. V trimming: 4 bases; J trimming: 2 bases; junction bases outside the gene matches: 8. The germline V gene encodes CDR1 MNHNS and CDR2 SASEGT. CDR3 bases: TGTGCCAGCAGTGGACCGGGACTACCGACCTACGAGCAGTACTTC. It yields the protein CASSGPGLPTYEQYF.

The V call is TRBV6-4, the J call TRBJ2-3; 9 nucleotides agree with TRBD2. Germline assignment: CDR1 MRHNA and CDR2 SNTAGT. This CDR3 has 16 residues. The trim removed 6 bases at V and 5 bases at J, leaving 12 bases unmatched. CDR3 sequence: CASRFSAGGPRDTQYF. The CDR3 DNA reads as TGTGCCAGCAGATTTTCTGCGGGAGGGCCAAGAGATACGCAGTATTTT.